The 30 T cell receptor beta chains below were found in one sample sequenced in a study of CD4 T cells in relation to SARS-CoV-2 and coronaviruses. The unexposed donors gave CD4+ T cells in about 2011-2019, prior to COVID-19. CD4+ T cells were isolated from the cells after around 9 days of culture. No antigens are known for them. Method: immunoSEQ multiplex PCR; TCRdb's copy keeps in-frame clones and lacks some. Here the sample spans over 15,000 clones, around three quarters being singletons. The sequenced sample was CD4+ T cells from PBMCs, cultured in vitro. The origin of the receptors is a human donor in good health.

The chain recombines TRBV5-1 with TRBJ1-3; possible D gene TRBD1, 5 bases. This CDR3 is built from 15 residues. Per germline, CDR1 SGHRS and CDR2 YFSETQ. Trimming took 3 bases from V and 3 from J, leaving 13 bases between them. This chain's CDR3 is CASSSAGVNGNTIYF. CDR3 DNA sequence: TGCGCCAGCAGCTCTGCGGGGGTAAATGGAAACACCATATATTTT.

The J gene is TRBJ2-7, the V gene TRBV24-1, with 7 bases fitting TRBD1. The V gene end was trimmed by 3 bases and the J gene end by 5 bases; junction bases not matched to a gene: 6. CDR3 length equals 14 residues. The germline V gene encodes CDR1 KGHDR and CDR2 SFDVKD. The CDR3 spells CATSDTGQVHEQYF. Here the CDR3 DNA reads TGTGCCACCAGTGATACTGGACAGGTCCACGAGCAGTACTTC.

The sample holds a few counts of this clone. V and J are TRBV7-7 and TRBJ2-2; 8 nucleotides agree with TRBD1. This CDR3 spans 13 amino acids. V shed 4 bases and J 7 bases; nucleotides not matched to a gene: 2. In germline, CDR1 is SSHAT, CDR2 FNYEAQ (reference sequence). The chain's CDR3 is CASSSDRGGELFF. DNA for the CDR3: TGTGCCAGCAGCTCCGACAGGGGCGGGGAGCTGTTTTTT.

The chain couples TRBV9 to TRBJ2-2, with D uncertain. The germline CDR1 and CDR2 sequences are SGDLS and YYNGEE. V was clipped by 1 base and J by 3 bases, with 7 bases between them. The CDR3 length is 14 residues. The DNA of the CDR3 is TGTGCCAGCAGCGTACGCCCGGACACCGGGGAGCTGTTTTTT. It encodes CASSVRPDTGELFF.

This chain uses TRBV5-6 with TRBJ2-1; 10 bases line up with TRBD2. The CDR3 is 17 residues long. In germline, CDR1 is SGHDT, CDR2 YYEEEE. V gave up 7 bases and J gave up 2 bases; unmatched junction bases: 12. The CDR3 sequence: CASSRGLTSGPYNEQFF. The CDR3 DNA sequence: TGTGCCAGCTCCCGGGGTCTGACTAGCGGGCCCTACAATGAGCAGTTCTTC. The whole variable domain, filled in from reference TRBV5-6 and TRBJ2-1, reads DAGVTQSPTHLIKTRGQQVTLRCSPKSGHDTVSWYQQALGQGPQFIFQYYEEEERQRGNFPDRFSGHQFPNYSSELNVNALLLGDSALYLCASSRGLTSGPYNEQFFGPGTRLTVL.

CDR3 region: CASSGASGGSYNEQFF. CDR3 sequence (DNA): TGCGCCAGCAGTGGGGCTAGCGGGGGTTCCTACAATGAGCAGTTCTTC. The chain has TRBV10-1 and TRBJ2-1, with 10 bases aligning to TRBD2. The CDR3 has 16 amino acids. V shed 4 bases and J 1 base; nucleotides not matched to a gene: 4. Germline CDR1 reads WNHNN; CDR2 reads SYGVQD (reference sequence).

The chain carries TRBV6-5 and TRBJ2-1, with 9 positions matching TRBD2. With V trimmed by 5 bases and J by 5 bases, 1 base remained unmatched. Germline V lookup: CDR1 MNHEY, CDR2 SVGAGI. The CDR3 extends over 13 amino acids. The CDR3 sequence is CASSSGRNNEQFF. Written as DNA, the CDR3 is TGTGCCAGCAGTAGCGGGAGGAACAATGAGCAGTTCTTC.

The J gene is TRBJ2-5, the V gene TRBV11-3, with 7 bases that match TRBD1. The CDR3 spans 15 residues. CDR1 and CDR2 (germline): SGHNT, YENEEA. The J segment lost 5 bases and the V segment lost 1 base, leaving 7 bases of the junction unmatched. The CDR3 nucleotides are TGTGCCAGCAGCTTAGCAGGGGGTCGCATGGAGACCCAGTACTTC. Its translation is CASSLAGGRMETQYF.

This rearrangement joins TRBV30 to TRBJ2-2; D is unresolved. CDR1 and CDR2 (germline): GTSNPN, SVGIG (reference sequence). CDR3 length: 13 residues. Between the trimmed V and J ends, which lost 2 bases and 0 bases, there was a span of 4 bases. CDR3 sequence: CAWSTSNTGELFF. CDR3 bases: TGTGCCTGGAGTACCTCGAACACCGGGGAGCTGTTTTTT.

The CDR3: CASSNSRRSGSYEQYF. CDR3 DNA: TGTGCCAGTAGTAACTCTAGAAGAAGCGGTTCCTACGAGCAGTACTTC. The V call is TRBV19, the J call TRBJ2-7, with a possible D match to TRBD2 (5 bases). The ends were cut back, 4 bases at V and 1 base at J, with 17 bases in the middle. This CDR3 has 16 amino acids. Germline lookup yields CDR1 LNHDA and CDR2 SQIVND (reference sequence).

This clone was recorded once. The V call is TRBV6-5, the J call TRBJ1-1, with 8 bases identical to TRBD1. The germline V gene encodes CDR1 MNHEY and CDR2 SVGAGI. This CDR3 is built from 15 residues. Germline trimming cut 2 bases from V and 1 base from J; bases unmatched to any gene: 3. The chain's CDR3 is CASSYAGQGNTEAFF. CDR3 DNA sequence: TGTGCCAGCAGTTACGCAGGACAGGGGAACACTGAAGCTTTCTTT.

V is TRBV5-1 and J is TRBJ1-6; D is perhaps TRBD1 (6 bases). CDR3 size: 15 residues. Trimming cost V 0 bases and J 8 bases, with 12 bases left between them. Germline V gene lookup returns CDR1 SGHRS and CDR2 YFSETQ. The CDR3 loop is CASSLEGGEDSPLHF. The DNA of the CDR3 is TGCGCCAGCAGCTTGGAGGGGGGCGAGGATTCACCCCTCCACTTT.

The chain recombines TRBV6-5 with TRBJ2-2; no firm D call. Germline lookup yields CDR1 MNHEY and CDR2 SVGAGI. The germline V and J ends were trimmed by 7 bases and 6 bases, with 18 bases remaining between them. The length of the CDR3 is 15 residues. For the CDR3, the DNA is TGTGCCAGCAACTCGGACGGTGGCCTGGCCGGGGAGCTGTTTTTT. Translation gives CASNSDGGLAGELFF.

The chain joins TRBV6-2 or TRBV6-3 to TRBJ2-2; the match to TRBD2 covers 9 bases. CDR3 length: 19 amino acids. Germline V gene data show CDR1 as MNHEY and CDR2 as SVGEGT. The V segment lost 0 bases and the J segment 5 bases; nucleotides outside the gene matches: 13. The CDR3 loop reads CASSYSPASGTLETGELFF. The DNA for the CDR3 is TGTGCCAGCAGTTACTCGCCGGCTAGCGGGACCTTAGAAACCGGGGAGCTGTTTTTT.

J is TRBJ2-1 and V is TRBV20-1; 7 nucleotides align to TRBD2. Per the germline V gene, CDR1 is DFQATT and CDR2 is SNEGSKA (reference sequence). V shed 3 bases, J shed 0 bases, and the junction held 5 bases outside the gene matches. The CDR3 covers 15 residues. The CDR3 loop reads CSASLGGSSYNEQFF. CDR3 DNA sequence: TGCAGTGCTAGTTTAGGCGGGAGCTCCTACAATGAGCAGTTCTTC.

V usage is TRBV28 and J usage is TRBJ1-1; TRBD1 might be the D (5 bases). Trimming took 8 bases from V and 5 from J, leaving 12 bases between them. This CDR3 region has 12 residues. Germline V CDR1 and CDR2: MDHEN, SYDVKM. CDR3 DNA: TGTGCCAGCGCGGCGGGGGTGACTGAAGCTTTCTTT. Its protein is CASAAGVTEAFF.

This clone was found a few times. The CDR3 here is CAITRQGATTDTQYF. DNA for the CDR3: TGTGCCATCACCAGACAGGGGGCGACCACAGATACGCAGTATTTT. The chain links TRBV10-3 to TRBJ2-3; 10 bases map to TRBD1. V trimming: 7 bases; J trimming: 2 bases; junction bases outside the gene matches: 6. CDR1 is ENHRY, CDR2 SYGVKD, per germline. CDR3 length: 15 residues.

The rearrangement joins TRBV5-4 to TRBJ2-5; 14 bases align to TRBD2. V shed 4 bases, J shed 1 base, and the junction held 6 bases outside the gene matches. This CDR3 region has 17 residues. The germline CDR1 and CDR2 sequences are SGHNT and YYREEE (reference sequence). CDR3 coding DNA: TGTGCCAGCAGCCCCGGACTAGCGGGAGGTCTCCAAGAGACCCAGTACTTC. Residues: CASSPGLAGGLQETQYF. Looking up the rest from reference TRBV5-4 and TRBJ2-5 gives the full variable domain: ETGVTQSPTHLIKTRGQQVTLRCSSQSGHNTVSWYQQALGQGPQFIFQYYREEENGRGNFPPRFSGLQFPNYSSELNVNALELDDSALYLCASSPGLAGGLQETQYFGPGTRLLVL.

In its sample, this clone was seen once. The rearrangement uses TRBV7-9 and TRBJ2-5; TRBD1 matches at 8 bases. Germline CDR1 reads SEHNR; CDR2 reads FQNEAQ (reference sequence). There are 14 residues in the CDR3. V lost 8 bases, J lost 4 bases, and 9 bases stayed unmatched. CDR3 protein: CASRGRGQGETQYF. The CDR3 nucleotides are TGTGCCAGCCGCGGCAGGGGGCAAGGAGAGACCCAGTACTTC.

The chain couples TRBV14 to TRBJ2-4; D not resolved. The V end lost 0 bases, the J end lost 10 bases, and 10 bases lay between the germline ends. The CDR3 totals 13 residues. Germline CDR1 SGHDN, CDR2 FVKESK. CDR3 sequence (DNA): TGTGCCAGCAGCCAAGATCTTGACGGGATTCAGTACTTC. It encodes CASSQDLDGIQYF.

This clone has just one count. The V call is TRBV7-9, the J call TRBJ2-1, with 11 bases identical to TRBD2. From germline, CDR1 is SEHNR and CDR2 FQNEAQ (reference sequence). The V gene end was trimmed by 4 bases and the J gene end by 8 bases; junction bases not matched to a gene: 16. The CDR3 is 18 amino acids. As DNA, the CDR3 is TGTGCCAGCAGCTCGATTGCCCTCGGGCTAGCGGGAGGTCATGAGCAGTTCTTC. Protein: CASSSIALGLAGGHEQFF.

This clone was detected a few times. The chain links TRBV7-3 to TRBJ2-1; possibly TRBD1 or TRBD2 for D (6 bases each). The CDR3 is 15 amino acids. V lost 3 bases, J lost 3 bases, and 12 bases lay in between. Looked up from germline, CDR1 is SGHTA and CDR2 is FQGTGA. The CDR3 DNA sequence: TGTGCCAGCAGCTTGTCGGGGGACAACTACAATGAGCAGTTCTTC. This gives the protein CASSLSGDNYNEQFF. Using reference TRBV7-3 and TRBJ2-1 for the parts outside the CDR3, the full variable domain is GAGVSQTPSNKVTEKGKYVELRCDPISGHTALYWYRQSLGQGPEFLIYFQGTGAADDSGLPNDRFFAVRPEGSVSTLKIQRTERGDSAVYLCASSLSGDNYNEQFFGPGTRLTVL.

Only one count was recorded for this clone. In nucleotides, the CDR3 is TGTGCCAGCAGCTTATCTTTGCTGAATGAGCAGTTCTTC. Its translation: CASSLSLLNEQFF. The chain has TRBV7-9 and TRBJ2-1; no clear D. The germline V gene encodes CDR1 SEHNR and CDR2 FQNEAQ (reference sequence). V was clipped by 2 bases and J by 7 bases, with 9 bases between them. The CDR3 consists of 13 residues.

The V call is TRBV11-2, the J call TRBJ1-1; D gene unclear. The V and J ends lost 1 base and 8 bases respectively, with 17 bases between them. Germline V lookup: CDR1 SGHAT, CDR2 FQNNGV. The CDR3 is 15 residues long. Here the CDR3 DNA reads TGTGCCAGCAGCTTAGCCGGACCCTTACGGCCAGAAGCTTTCTTT. This encodes CASSLAGPLRPEAFF.

This clone came up once. This rearrangement joins TRBV3-1 (or the pseudogene TRBV3-2) to TRBJ1-1, with 7 positions matching TRBD1. Germline lookup yields CDR1 LGHDT and CDR2 YNNKEL (reference sequence). The CDR3 is 14 residues long. The V and J ends lost 1 base and 3 bases, in that order; junction bases with no gene match: 2. CDR3 bases: TGTGCCAGCAGCCAAGGGGACAGATACACTGAAGCTTTCTTT. Translated, it gives CASSQGDRYTEAFF.

The chain employs TRBV2 and TRBJ1-1, with unresolved D. Per germline, CDR1 SNHLY and CDR2 FYNNEI. V was clipped by 6 bases and J by 5 bases, with 7 bases between them. The CDR3 extends over 11 amino acids. The DNA of the CDR3 is TGTGCCAGCAGGGCCGGGACTGAAGCTTTCTTT. Encoded protein: CASRAGTEAFF.

The chain is built from TRBV4-2 and TRBJ2-7; a weak D match, TRBD1 (8 bases). The CDR3 covers 16 residues. Germline-derived CDR1 and CDR2 are LGHNA and YNFKEQ. The V end was cut by 0 bases, the J end by 2 bases, with 14 bases between. The CDR3, as DNA: TGTGCCAGCAGCCAAGATAGGACAGGGACTACCTACGAGCAGTACTTC. Translated, it gives CASSQDRTGTTYEQYF.

The gene calls are TRBV11-2 and TRBJ1-6; no clear D. Germline V CDR1 and CDR2: SGHAT, FQNNGV. Trimming stripped 1 base from V and 8 bases from J, with 3 bases between. The CDR3 runs 12 residues. CDR3 region: CASSLVDSPLHF. The CDR3 DNA reads as TGTGCCAGCAGCTTAGTAGATTCACCCCTCCACTTT.

V usage is TRBV7-2 and J usage is TRBJ2-7, with 7 positions matching TRBD2. The V gene's germline CDR1 is SGHTA and CDR2 FQGNSA. The CDR3 loop spans 15 amino acids. Trimming at V came to 5 bases and at J to 0 bases, leaving 7 bases not matched to a gene. The CDR3 region is CASSPGGYSSYEQYF. The DNA of the CDR3 is TGTGCCAGCAGCCCCGGGGGGTATAGCTCCTACGAGCAGTACTTC.

For the CDR3, the DNA is TGTGCCAGCAGCTTAATTGGCGACGAGCAGTACTTC. Translation gives CASSLIGDEQYF. The chain couples TRBV13 to TRBJ2-7; D call uncertain. The length of the CDR3 is 12 residues. Germline V CDR1 and CDR2: PRHDT, FYEKMQ (reference sequence). V was pared by 2 bases and J by 5 bases, with 7 bases between.